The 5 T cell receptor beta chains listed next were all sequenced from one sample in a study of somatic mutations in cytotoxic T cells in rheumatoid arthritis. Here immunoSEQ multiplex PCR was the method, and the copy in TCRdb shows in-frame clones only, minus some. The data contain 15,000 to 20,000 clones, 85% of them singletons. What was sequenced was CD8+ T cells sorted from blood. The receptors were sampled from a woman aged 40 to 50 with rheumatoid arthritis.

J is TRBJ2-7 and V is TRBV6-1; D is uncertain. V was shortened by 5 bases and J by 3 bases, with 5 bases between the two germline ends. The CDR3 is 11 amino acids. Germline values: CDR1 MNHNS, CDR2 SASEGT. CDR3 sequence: CASSLYYEQYF. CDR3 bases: TGTGCCAGCAGTTTGTACTACGAGCAGTACTTC.

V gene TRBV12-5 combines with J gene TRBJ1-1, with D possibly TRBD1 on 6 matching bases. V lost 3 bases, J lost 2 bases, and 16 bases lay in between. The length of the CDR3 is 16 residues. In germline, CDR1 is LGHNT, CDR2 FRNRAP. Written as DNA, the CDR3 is TGTGCTAGTGGTTTTTTCGTGTTAGGGGGTAACACTGAAGCTTTCTTT. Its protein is CASGFFVLGGNTEAFF. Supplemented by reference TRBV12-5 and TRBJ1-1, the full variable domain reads DARVTQTPRHKVTEMGQEVTMRCQPILGHNTVFWYRQTMMQGLELLAYFRNRAPLDDSGMPKDRFSAEMPDATLATLKIQPSEPRDSAVYFCASGFFVLGGNTEAFFGQGTRLTVV.

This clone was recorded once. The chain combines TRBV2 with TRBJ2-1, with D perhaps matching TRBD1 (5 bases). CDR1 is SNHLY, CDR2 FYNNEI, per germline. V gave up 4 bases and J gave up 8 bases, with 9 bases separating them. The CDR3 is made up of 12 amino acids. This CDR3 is CASSGRVDEQFF. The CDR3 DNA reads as TGTGCCAGCAGTGGCAGGGTGGATGAGCAGTTCTTC.

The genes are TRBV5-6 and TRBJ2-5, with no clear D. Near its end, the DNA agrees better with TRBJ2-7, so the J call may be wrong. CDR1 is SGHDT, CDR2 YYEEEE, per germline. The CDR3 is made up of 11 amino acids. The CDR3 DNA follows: TGTGCCAGCAGTTCCCTCTACGAGCAGTACTTC. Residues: CASSSLYEQYF.

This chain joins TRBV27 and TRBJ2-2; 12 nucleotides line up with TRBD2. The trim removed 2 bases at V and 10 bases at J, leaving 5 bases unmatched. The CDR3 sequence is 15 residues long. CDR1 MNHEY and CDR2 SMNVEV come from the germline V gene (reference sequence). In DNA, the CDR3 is TGTGCCAGCAGTTTACTAGCGGGGGGGCCCGAGGAGCTGTTTTTT. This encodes CASSLLAGGPEELFF.